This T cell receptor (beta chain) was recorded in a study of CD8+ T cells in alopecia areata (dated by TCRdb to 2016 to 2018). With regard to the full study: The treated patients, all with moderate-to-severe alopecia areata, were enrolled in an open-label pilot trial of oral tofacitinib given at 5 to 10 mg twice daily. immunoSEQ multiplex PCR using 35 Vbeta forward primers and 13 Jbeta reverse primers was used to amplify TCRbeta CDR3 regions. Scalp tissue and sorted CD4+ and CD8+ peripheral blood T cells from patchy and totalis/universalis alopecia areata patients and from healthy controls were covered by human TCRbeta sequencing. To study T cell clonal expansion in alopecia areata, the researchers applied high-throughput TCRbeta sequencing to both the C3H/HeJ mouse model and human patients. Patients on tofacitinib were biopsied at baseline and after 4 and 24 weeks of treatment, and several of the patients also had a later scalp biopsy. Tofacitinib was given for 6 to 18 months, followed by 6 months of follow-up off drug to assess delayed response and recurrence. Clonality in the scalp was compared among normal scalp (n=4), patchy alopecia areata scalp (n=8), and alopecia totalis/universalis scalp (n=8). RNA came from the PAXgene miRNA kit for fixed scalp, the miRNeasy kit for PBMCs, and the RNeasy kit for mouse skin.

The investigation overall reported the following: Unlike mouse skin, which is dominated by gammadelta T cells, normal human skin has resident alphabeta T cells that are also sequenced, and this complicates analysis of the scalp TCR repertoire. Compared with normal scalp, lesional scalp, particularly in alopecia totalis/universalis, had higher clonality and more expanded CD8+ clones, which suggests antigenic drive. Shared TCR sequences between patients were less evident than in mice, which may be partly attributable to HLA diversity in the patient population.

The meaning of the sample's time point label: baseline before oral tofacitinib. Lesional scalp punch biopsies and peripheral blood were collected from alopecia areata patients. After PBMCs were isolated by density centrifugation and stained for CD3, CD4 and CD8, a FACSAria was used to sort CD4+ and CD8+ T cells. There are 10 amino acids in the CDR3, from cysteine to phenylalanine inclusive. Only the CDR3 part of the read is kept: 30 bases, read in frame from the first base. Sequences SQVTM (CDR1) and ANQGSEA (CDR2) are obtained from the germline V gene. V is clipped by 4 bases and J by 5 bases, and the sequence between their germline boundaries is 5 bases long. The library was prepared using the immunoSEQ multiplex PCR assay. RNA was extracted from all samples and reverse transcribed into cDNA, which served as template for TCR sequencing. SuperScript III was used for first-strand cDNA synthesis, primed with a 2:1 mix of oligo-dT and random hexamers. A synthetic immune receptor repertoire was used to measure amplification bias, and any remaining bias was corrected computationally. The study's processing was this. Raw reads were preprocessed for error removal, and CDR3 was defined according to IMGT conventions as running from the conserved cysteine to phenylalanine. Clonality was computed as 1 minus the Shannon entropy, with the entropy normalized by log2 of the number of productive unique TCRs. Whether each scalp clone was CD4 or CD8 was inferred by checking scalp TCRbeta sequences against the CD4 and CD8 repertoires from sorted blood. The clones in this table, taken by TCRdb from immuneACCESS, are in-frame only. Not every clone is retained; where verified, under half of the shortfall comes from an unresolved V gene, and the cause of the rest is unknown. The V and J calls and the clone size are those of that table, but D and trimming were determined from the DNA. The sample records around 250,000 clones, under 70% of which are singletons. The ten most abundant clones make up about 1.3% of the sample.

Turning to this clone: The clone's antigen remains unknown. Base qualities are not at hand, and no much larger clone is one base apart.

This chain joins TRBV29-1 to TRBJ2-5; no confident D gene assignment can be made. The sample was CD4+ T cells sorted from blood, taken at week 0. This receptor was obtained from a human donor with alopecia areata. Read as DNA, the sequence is TGCAGCGTTGGGAAGGAGACCCAGTACTTC. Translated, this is CSVGKETQYF.